A selection of T cell receptor beta chains follows, all from one sample in a study of neurological immune-mediated disorders. TCRdb reprocessed the 5' RACE reads via MiXCR and lists one record per CDR3 protein. The repertoire holds under 85,000 distinct CDR3 sequences, 5.2% seen once, with around 6% in the top ten. Sequenced input: PBMCs. These receptors came from a human donor with multiple sclerosis. The donor label of this sample is uncertain. Each CDR3 is given with its conserved first and last residue. D genes are given only for firm matches. A row's size may be missing; if present it is once, few, many or a size class.

TRBJ2-7,TRBV3-1,many,TRBD1,TGTGCCAGCCGTGACGGGACAGGAGGGGAGCAGTACTTC,CASRDGTGGEQYF
TRBJ2-3,TRBV13,many,NA,TGTGCCACGGGCCGCCGGGGAGGTACGCAGTATTTT,CATGRRGGTQYF
TRBJ2-3,TRBV5-1,NA,NA,TGCGCCAGCAGCTTGACGGTGGGCACAGATACGCAGTATTTT,CASSLTVGTDTQYF
TRBJ1-2,TRBV4-1,many,TRBD1,TGCGCCAGCAGCCAGGGGCTCGCAGGGGGGTTTGGCTACACCTTC,CASSQGLAGGFGYTF
TRBJ2-3,TRBV7-9,many,TRBD2,TGTGCCAGCAGCCTACCGGGACTAGGCACAGATACGCAGTATTTT,CASSLPGLGTDTQYF
TRBJ1-2,TRBV7-9,many,NA,TGTGCCAGCAGATCGGGACGGGGATTTAACTATGGCTACACCTTC,CASRSGRGFNYGYTF
TRBJ2-3,TRBV5-5,many,TRBD1,TGTGCCAGCAGCTTTACGGACAGGGCAGATACGCAGTATTTT,CASSFTDRADTQYF
TRBJ2-6,TRBV12-3/TRBV12-4,many,NA,TGTGCCAGCAGTTTAACTTCAGGGGCCAACGTCCTGACTTTC,CASSLTSGANVLTF
TRBJ2-1,TRBV7-8,many,TRBD1,TGTGCCAGCAGCCCGAACACAGGGGACAATGAGCAGTTCTTC,CASSPNTGDNEQFF
TRBJ1-1,TRBV18,many,TRBD1,TGTGCCAGCTCGCGTGACGGGACAGGGACAGGAGAAGCTTTCTTT,CASSRDGTGTGEAFF
TRBJ1-1,TRBV20-1,many,TRBD1,TGCAGTGCGGTAGACAGGGGGGGCACTGAAGCTTTCTTT,CSAVDRGGTEAFF
TRBJ2-7,TRBV7-2,few,TRBD2,TGTGCCAGCAGCTCGTCTAGCGGGGGGGCCTCCTACGAGCAGTACTTC,CASSSSSGGASYEQYF
TRBJ1-2,TRBV7-9,many,NA,TGTGCCAGCAGCCGCTACGGACGGCATGAAGGGGGCTATGGCTACACCTTC,CASSRYGRHEGGYGYTF
TRBJ2-7,TRBV24-1,NA,NA,TGTGCCACCAGTGTTGGACCGAGCTCCTACGAGCAGTACTTC,CATSVGPSSYEQYF
TRBJ1-1,TRBV18,many,NA,TGTGCCAGCTCACCACAGGTGGGTGAAGCTTTCTTT,CASSPQVGEAFF
TRBJ2-4,TRBV15,many,NA,TGTGCCACCAGCAGAGATAAGGGGGGAGTAGCCAAAAACATTCAGTACTTC,CATSRDKGGVAKNIQYF
TRBJ1-2,TRBV5-5,many,TRBD1,TGTGCCAGCAGCAGCCGGGACAGGCACGTCTATGGCTACACCTTC,CASSSRDRHVYGYTF
TRBJ1-1,TRBV5-1,few,NA,TGCGCCAGCAGCTTGAGCGGACGGCGGTACACTGAAGCTTTCTTT,CASSLSGRRYTEAFF
TRBJ2-1,TRBV11-2,many,TRBD1,TGTGCCAGCAGCTTAGGGACAGGGAGAAGGTACAATGAGCAGTTCTTC,CASSLGTGRRYNEQFF
TRBJ2-3,TRBV3-1,NA,NA,TGTGCCAGCAGCCTGAAGCGGGCCACAGATACGCAGTATTTT,CASSLKRATDTQYF
TRBJ1-4,TRBV6-2/TRBV6-3,many,NA,TGTGCCAGCAACCAGGACGGGAGCGATGAAAAACTGTTTTTT,CASNQDGSDEKLFF
TRBJ1-1,TRBV5-1,many,NA,TGCGCCAGCAGCTTGGAGCTGGGCTTTGACACTGAAGCTTTCTTT,CASSLELGFDTEAFF
TRBJ2-3,TRBV20-1,NA,TRBD1,TGCAGTGCTAGGGGGGCGAGGGGGCAGATAGATACGCAGTATTTT,CSARGARGQIDTQYF
TRBJ1-1,TRBV7-2,many,NA,TGTGCCAGCAGCTTAGCGTTGGACACCCTGGAAGCTTTCTTT,CASSLALDTLEAFF
TRBJ2-2,TRBV20-1,many,TRBD1,TGCAGTGCTAGGGAACAGGGGGCAGTCGGGGAGCTGTTTTTT,CSAREQGAVGELFF
TRBJ2-1,TRBV20-1,many,TRBD2,TGCAGTGCTTCCACCCCAGCGGGGGGTTTCTACAATGAGCAGTTCTTC,CSASTPAGGFYNEQFF
TRBJ1-6,TRBV5-1,medium-sized,NA,TGCGCCAGCAGCTTGGGACAGTATAATTCACCCCTCCACTTT,CASSLGQYNSPLHF
TRBJ2-7,TRBV6-5,many,NA,TGTGCCAGCAGTCCCTATAGAGGGACCTCCTACGAGCAGTACTTC,CASSPYRGTSYEQYF
TRBJ2-7,TRBV20-1,NA,TRBD2,TGCAGTGCAGGGACTAGCGGGCTCTCTAGGGAGCAGTACTTC,CSAGTSGLSREQYF
TRBJ1-2,TRBV10-3,many,NA,TGTGCCATCAGTGGGGAGGCGCTGGACTATGGCTACACCTTC,CAISGEALDYGYTF
TRBJ2-7,TRBV10-2,many,NA,TGCGCCAGCAGGGACTACCCCGCCTACGAGCAGTACTTC,CASRDYPAYEQYF
TRBJ2-3,TRBV27,many,NA,TGTGCCAGCCGCCGGGCGGGACCAGATACGCAGTATTTT,CASRRAGPDTQYF
TRBJ2-3,TRBV11-2,many,NA,TGTGCCAGCAGCTTACAACGGGATACGCAGTATTTT,CASSLQRDTQYF
TRBJ2-3,TRBV9,many,NA,TGTGCCAGCAGCGCCGGGGGATGGACAGATACGCAGTATTTT,CASSAGGWTDTQYF
TRBJ2-7,TRBV10-3,many,TRBD1,TGTGCCATCAGTGAGGAGGGGGCGCTTACCGAGCAGTACTTC,CAISEEGALTEQYF
TRBJ1-4,TRBV7-9,many,NA,TGTGCCAGCAAACTTGGGGCAACTAATGAAAAACTGTTTTTT,CASKLGATNEKLFF
TRBJ1-6,TRBV2,many,NA,TGTGCCACTAGAGACAGCCCAAATTCACCCCTCCACTTT,CATRDSPNSPLHF
TRBJ2-1,TRBV20-1,many,NA,TGCAGTGCTAGAGATCGAGGGACCCTCGCCAATGAGCAGTTCTTC,CSARDRGTLANEQFF
TRBJ2-3,TRBV2,many,NA,TGTGCCAGCGGGGAGGTGCTAGATACGCAGTATTTT,CASGEVLDTQYF
TRBJ1-1,TRBV4-1,many,NA,TGCGCCAGCAGCCTAGTAGGGCACCTGAACACTGAAGCTTTCTTT,CASSLVGHLNTEAFF
TRBJ2-3,TRBV5-1,many,TRBD2,TGCGCCAGCAGCTCGACTAGCGGGGGGAAGAATACGCAGTATTTT,CASSSTSGGKNTQYF
TRBJ1-6,TRBV3-1,many,NA,TGTGCCAGCAGCTCGGGACCCAATAATTCACCCCTCCACTTT,CASSSGPNNSPLHF
TRBJ1-4,TRBV20-1,many,NA,TGCAGTGCTATTCAGGGTGGTCTTAATGAAAAACTGTTTTTT,CSAIQGGLNEKLFF
TRBJ1-2,TRBV20-1,many,TRBD1,TGCAGTGCTGCCGGGACAGGGGGCTATGGCTACACCTTC,CSAAGTGGYGYTF
TRBJ2-7,TRBV7-6,many,TRBD1,TGTGCCAGCAGCGCCCGGGACAGCACCTACGAGCAGTACTTC,CASSARDSTYEQYF
TRBJ2-3,TRBV7-9,many,TRBD1,TGTGCCAGCATCGGACAGGGAGGAGATACGCAGTATTTT,CASIGQGGDTQYF
TRBJ2-1,TRBV7-9,many,TRBD2,TGTGCCAGCAGCTTATCACTAGCGGGGTCCCACAATGAGCAGTTCTTC,CASSLSLAGSHNEQFF
TRBJ2-1,TRBV7-8,many,TRBD1,TGTGCCAGCAGCTCCCGGGACAGGAGAAATGAGCAGTTCTTC,CASSSRDRRNEQFF
TRBJ1-2,TRBV11-2,many,TRBD1,TGTGCCAGCAGCCGCCCGGGACAGGGACAATACTATGGCTACACCTTC,CASSRPGQGQYYGYTF
TRBJ2-5,TRBV18,few,TRBD2,TGTGCCAGCTCACTCACCCCACTACTAGCGGGTGCTAAAGAGACCCAGTACTTC,CASSLTPLLAGAKETQYF
TRBJ2-7,TRBV5-1,many,TRBD2,TGCGCCAGCAGCTTGATGCGGGGGGCCACCTACGAGCAGTACTTC,CASSLMRGATYEQYF
TRBJ2-3,TRBV7-9,NA,TRBD2,TGTGCCAGCAAGAGCGGGGGGGCCGAAGATACGCAGTATTTT,CASKSGGAEDTQYF